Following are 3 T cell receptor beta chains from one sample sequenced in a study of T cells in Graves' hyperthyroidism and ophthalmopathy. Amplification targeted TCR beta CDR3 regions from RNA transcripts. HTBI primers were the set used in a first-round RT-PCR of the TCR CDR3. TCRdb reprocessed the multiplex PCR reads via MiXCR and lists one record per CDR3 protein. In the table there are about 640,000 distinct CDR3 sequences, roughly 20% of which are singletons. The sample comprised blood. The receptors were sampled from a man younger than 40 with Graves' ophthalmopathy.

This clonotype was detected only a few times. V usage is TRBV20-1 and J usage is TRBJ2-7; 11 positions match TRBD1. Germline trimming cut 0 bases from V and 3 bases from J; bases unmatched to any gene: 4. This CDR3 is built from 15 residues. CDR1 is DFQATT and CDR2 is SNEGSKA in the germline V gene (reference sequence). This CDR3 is CSARDRDRGIYEQYF. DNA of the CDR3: TGCAGTGCTAGAGACCGGGACAGGGGGATCTACGAGCAGTACTTC.

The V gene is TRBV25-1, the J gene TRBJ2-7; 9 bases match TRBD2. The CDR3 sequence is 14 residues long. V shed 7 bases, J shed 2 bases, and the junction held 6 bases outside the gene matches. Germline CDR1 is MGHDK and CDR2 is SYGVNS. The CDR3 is CASMPGLAAYEQYF. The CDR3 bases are TGTGCCAGCATGCCGGGACTAGCTGCCTACGAGCAGTACTTC.

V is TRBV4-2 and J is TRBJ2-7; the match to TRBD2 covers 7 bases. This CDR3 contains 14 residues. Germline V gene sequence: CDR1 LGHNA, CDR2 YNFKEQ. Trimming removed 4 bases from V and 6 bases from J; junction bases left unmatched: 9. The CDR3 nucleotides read TGTGCCAGCAGCCCGTCGGCGGGGGACCGCGAGCAGTACTTC. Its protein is CASSPSAGDREQYF.